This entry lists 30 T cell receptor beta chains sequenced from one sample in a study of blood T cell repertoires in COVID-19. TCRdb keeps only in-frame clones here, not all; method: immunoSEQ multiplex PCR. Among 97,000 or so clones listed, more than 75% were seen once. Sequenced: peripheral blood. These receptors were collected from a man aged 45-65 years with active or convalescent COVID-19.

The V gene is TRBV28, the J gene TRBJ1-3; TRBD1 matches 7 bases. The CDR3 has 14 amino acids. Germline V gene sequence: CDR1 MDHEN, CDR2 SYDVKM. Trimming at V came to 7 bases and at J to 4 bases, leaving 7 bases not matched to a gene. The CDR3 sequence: CASKQTGRGNTIYF. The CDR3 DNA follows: TGTGCCAGCAAACAGACAGGGAGGGGAAACACCATATATTTT.

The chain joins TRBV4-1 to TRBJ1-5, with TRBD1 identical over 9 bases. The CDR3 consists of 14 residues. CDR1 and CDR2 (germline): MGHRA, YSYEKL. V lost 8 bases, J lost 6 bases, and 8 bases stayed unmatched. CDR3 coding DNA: TGCGCCAGCGGACTACAGGGGGCAGGTCAGCCCCAGCATTTT. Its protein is CASGLQGAGQPQHF.

CDR3 in DNA: TGTGCCAGCAGCTTTCGTTACCCCCCTCGGACAGGGTCAGGCTATGGCTACACCTTC. It codes for CASSFRYPPRTGSGYGYTF. This rearrangement joins TRBV5-5 to TRBJ1-2; 8 positions match TRBD1. CDR1 is SGHKS, CDR2 YYEKEE, per germline (reference sequence). The CDR3 loop spans 19 amino acids. V lost 2 bases and J lost 4; bases outside the gene matches: 19.

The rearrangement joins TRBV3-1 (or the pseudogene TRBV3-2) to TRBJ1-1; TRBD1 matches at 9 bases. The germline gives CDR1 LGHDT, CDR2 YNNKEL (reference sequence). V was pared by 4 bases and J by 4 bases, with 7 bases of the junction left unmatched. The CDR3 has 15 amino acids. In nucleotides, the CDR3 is TGTGCCAGCAGCCCACAGGGGGCGGGGAGCACTGAAGCTTTCTTT. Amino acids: CASSPQGAGSTEAFF.

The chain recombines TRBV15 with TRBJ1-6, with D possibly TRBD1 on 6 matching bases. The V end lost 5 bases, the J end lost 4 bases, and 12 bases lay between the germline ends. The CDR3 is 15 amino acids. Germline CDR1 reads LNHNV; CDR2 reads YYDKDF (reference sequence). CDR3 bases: TGTGCCACCAGCGTCCGGACAGATTATAATTCACCCCTCCACTTT. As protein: CATSVRTDYNSPLHF.

The CDR3 protein is CAISRSGGETGELFF. CDR3 coding DNA: TGTGCCATCAGTCGTAGCGGGGGGGAAACCGGGGAGCTGTTTTTT. The chain is built from TRBV10-3 and TRBJ2-2; 11 bases agree with TRBD2. CDR1 is ENHRY and CDR2 is SYGVKD in the germline V gene. CDR3 length: 15 residues. With 5 bases clipped from V and 5 bases from J, the junction kept 4 bases outside the gene matches.

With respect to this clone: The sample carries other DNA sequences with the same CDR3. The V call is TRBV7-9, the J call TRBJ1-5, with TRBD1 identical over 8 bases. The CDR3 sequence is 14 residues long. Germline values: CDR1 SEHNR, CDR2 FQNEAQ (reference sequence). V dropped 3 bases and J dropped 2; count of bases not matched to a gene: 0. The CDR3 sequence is CASSLGQGNQPQHF. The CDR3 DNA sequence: TGTGCCAGCAGCTTGGGACAGGGCAATCAGCCCCAGCATTTT.

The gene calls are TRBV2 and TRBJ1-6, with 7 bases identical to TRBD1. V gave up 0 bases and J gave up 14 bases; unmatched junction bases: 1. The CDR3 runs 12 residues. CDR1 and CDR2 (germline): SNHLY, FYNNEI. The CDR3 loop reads CASSEAQGALHF. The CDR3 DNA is TGTGCCAGCAGTGAAGCGCAGGGGGCCCTCCACTTT.

CDR3 sequence (DNA): TGTGCCAGTAGTATAGATCACTCGGACTATGGCTACACCTTC. Its translation: CASSIDHSDYGYTF. The V and J genes are TRBV19 and TRBJ1-2; D remains unclear. Per germline, CDR1 LNHDA and CDR2 SQIVND (reference sequence). Trimming shortened V by 0 bases and J by 3 bases, and 8 bases separated the two germline ends. The CDR3 sequence is 14 residues long.

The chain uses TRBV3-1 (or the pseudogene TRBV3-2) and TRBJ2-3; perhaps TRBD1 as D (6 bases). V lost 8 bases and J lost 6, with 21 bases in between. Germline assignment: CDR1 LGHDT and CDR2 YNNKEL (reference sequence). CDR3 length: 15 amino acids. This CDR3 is CASSPGVSARDTQYF. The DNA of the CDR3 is TGTGCCAGCTCCCCAGGGGTCTCTGCACGGGATACGCAGTATTTT.

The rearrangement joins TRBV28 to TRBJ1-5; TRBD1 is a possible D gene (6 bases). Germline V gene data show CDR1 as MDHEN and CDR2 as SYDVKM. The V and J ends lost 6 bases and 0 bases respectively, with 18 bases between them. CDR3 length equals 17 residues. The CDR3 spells CASRPLGQSYSNQPQHF. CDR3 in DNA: TGTGCCAGCAGGCCTCTTGGACAGTCCTATAGCAATCAGCCCCAGCATTTT.

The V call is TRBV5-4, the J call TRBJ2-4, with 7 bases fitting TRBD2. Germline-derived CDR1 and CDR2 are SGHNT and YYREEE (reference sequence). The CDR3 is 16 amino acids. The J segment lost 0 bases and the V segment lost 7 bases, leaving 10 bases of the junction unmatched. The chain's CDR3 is CASGEGGILAKNIQYF. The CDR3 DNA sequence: TGTGCCAGCGGGGAGGGAGGGATCTTAGCCAAAAACATTCAGTACTTC.

The chain's CDR3 is CATSDPGGNGETQYF. The DNA of the CDR3 is TGTGCCACCAGTGATCCGGGGGGGAATGGAGAGACCCAGTACTTC. This chain links TRBV24-1 with TRBJ2-5, with 8 bases lining up with TRBD2. The germline CDR1 and CDR2 sequences are KGHDR and SFDVKD. The trim removed 3 bases at V and 4 bases at J, leaving 6 bases unmatched. The CDR3 is made up of 15 amino acids.

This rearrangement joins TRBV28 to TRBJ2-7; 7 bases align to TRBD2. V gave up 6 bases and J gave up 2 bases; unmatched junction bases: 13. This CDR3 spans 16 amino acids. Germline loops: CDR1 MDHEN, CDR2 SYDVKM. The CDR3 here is CASSPGSGAFPYEQYF. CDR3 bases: TGTGCCAGCAGCCCAGGCAGCGGGGCATTTCCCTACGAGCAGTACTTC. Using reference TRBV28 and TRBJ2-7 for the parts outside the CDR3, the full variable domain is DVKVTQSSRYLVKRTGEKVFLECVQDMDHENMFWYRQDPGLGLRLIYFSYDVKMKEKGDIPEGYSVSREKKERFSLILESASTNQTSMYLCASSPGSGAFPYEQYFGPGTRLTVT.

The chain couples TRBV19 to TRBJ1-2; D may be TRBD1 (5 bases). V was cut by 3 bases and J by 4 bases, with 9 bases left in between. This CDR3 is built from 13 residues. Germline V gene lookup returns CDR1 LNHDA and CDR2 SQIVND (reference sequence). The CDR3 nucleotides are TGTGCCAGTAGTATGGCACAGGTCTATGGCTACACCTTC. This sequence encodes CASSMAQVYGYTF.

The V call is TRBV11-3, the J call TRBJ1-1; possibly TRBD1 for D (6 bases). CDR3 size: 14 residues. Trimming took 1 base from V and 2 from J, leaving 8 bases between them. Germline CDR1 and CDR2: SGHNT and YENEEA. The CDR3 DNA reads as TGTGCCAGCAGCTTAGCTGGGGGCAACACTGAAGCTTTCTTT. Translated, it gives CASSLAGGNTEAFF.

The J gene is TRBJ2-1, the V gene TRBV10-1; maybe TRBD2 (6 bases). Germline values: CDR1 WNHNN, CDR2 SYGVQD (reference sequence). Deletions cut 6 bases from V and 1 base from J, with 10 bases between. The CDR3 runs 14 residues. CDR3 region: CASSRGLSYNEQFF. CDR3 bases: TGCGCCAGCAGCCGGGGACTTTCCTACAATGAGCAGTTCTTC.

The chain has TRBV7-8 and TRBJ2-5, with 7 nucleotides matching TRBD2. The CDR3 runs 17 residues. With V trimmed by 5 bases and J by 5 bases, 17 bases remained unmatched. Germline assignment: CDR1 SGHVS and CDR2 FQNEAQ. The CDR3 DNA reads TGTGCCAGCAGCCTGTCCACCCACCCACTAGCGACGGAGACCCAGTACTTC. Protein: CASSLSTHPLATETQYF.

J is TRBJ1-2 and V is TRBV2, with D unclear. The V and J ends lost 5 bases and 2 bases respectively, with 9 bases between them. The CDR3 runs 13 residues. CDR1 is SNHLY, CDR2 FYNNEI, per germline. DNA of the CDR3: TGTGCCAGCAGTTTAACTGAGAACTATGGCTACACCTTC. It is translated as CASSLTENYGYTF.

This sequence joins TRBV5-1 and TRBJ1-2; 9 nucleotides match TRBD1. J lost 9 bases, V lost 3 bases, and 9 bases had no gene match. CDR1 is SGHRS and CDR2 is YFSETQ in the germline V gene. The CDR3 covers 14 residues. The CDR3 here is CASSSSRQGESYTF. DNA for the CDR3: TGCGCCAGCAGCTCCTCACGACAGGGGGAAAGCTACACCTTC.

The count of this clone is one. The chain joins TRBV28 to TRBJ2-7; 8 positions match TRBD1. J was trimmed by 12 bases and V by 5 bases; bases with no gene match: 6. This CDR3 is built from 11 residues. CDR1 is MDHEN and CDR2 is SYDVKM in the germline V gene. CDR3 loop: CASSPWTGLYF. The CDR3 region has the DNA TGTGCCAGCAGTCCCTGGACAGGGCTGTACTTC.

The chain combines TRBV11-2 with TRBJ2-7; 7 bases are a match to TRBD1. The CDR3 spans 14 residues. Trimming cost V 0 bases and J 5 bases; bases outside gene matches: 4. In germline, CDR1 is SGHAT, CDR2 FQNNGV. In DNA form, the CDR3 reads TGTGCCAGCAGCTTAGATCTGACAGGGCACGAGCAGTACTTC. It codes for CASSLDLTGHEQYF.

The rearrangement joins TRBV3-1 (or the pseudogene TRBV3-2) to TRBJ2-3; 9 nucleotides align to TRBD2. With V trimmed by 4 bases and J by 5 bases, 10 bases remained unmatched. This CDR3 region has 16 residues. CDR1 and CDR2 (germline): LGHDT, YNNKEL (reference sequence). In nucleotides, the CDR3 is TGTGCCAGCAGCCCAAATCGCGGGGGGGCGGGAGATACGCAGTATTTT. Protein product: CASSPNRGGAGDTQYF.

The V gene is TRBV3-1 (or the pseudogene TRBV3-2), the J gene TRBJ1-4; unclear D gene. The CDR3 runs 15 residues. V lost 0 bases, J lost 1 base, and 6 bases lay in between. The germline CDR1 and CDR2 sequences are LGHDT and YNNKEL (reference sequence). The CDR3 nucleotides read TGTGCCAGCAGCCAAGATCACTTAACTAATGAAAAACTGTTTTTT. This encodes CASSQDHLTNEKLFF.

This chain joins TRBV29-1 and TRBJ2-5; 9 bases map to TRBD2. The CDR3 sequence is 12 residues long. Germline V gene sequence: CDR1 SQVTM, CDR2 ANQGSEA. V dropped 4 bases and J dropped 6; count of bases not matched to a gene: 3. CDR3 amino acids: CSVVREGKTQYF. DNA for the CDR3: TGCAGCGTTGTGCGGGAGGGGAAGACCCAGTACTTC. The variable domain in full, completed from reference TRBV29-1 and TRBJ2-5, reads SAVISQKPSRDICQRGTSLTIQCQVDSQVTMMFWYRQQPGQSLTLIATANQGSEATYESGFVIDKFPISRPNLTFSTLTVSNMSPEDSSIYLCSVVREGKTQYFGPGTRLLVL.

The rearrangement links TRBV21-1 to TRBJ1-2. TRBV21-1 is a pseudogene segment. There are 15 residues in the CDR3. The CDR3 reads CASSKAQEGCCVYTF. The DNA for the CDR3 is TGTGCCAGCAGCAAAGCCCAGGAGGGTTGTTGTGTCTACACCTTC.

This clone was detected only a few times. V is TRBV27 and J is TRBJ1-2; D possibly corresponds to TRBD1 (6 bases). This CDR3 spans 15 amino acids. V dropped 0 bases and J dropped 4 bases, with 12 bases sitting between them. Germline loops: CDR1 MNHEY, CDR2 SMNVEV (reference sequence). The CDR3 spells CASSLSAGESYGYTF. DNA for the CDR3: TGTGCCAGCAGTTTATCGGCAGGGGAGAGCTATGGCTACACCTTC.

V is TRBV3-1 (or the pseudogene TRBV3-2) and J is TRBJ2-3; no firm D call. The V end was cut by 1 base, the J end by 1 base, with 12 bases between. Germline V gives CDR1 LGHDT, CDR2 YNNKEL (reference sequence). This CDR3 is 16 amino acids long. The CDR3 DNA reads TGTGCCAGCAGCCAAGGGGTCACACGGGGCACAGATACGCAGTATTTT. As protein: CASSQGVTRGTDTQYF.

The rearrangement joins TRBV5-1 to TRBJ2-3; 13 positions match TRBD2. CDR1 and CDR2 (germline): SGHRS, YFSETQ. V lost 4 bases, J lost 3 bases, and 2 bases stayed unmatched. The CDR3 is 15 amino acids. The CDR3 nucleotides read TGCGCCAGCAGCCCGACTAGCGGGGGGACAGATACGCAGTATTTT. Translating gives CASSPTSGGTDTQYF.

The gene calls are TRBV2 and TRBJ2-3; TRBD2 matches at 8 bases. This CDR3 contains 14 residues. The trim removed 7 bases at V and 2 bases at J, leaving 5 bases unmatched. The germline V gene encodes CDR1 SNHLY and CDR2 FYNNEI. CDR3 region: CASKERGITDTQYF. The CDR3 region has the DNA TGTGCCAGCAAGGAGCGGGGGATCACAGATACGCAGTATTTT.